The 16 T cell receptor beta chains below come from one sample, sequenced in a study of blood T cell repertoires in COVID-19. This table comes from immunoSEQ multiplex PCR, and its TCRdb copy is limited to in-frame clones, with some not included. Of fewer than 400,000 clones listed, around nine tenths are singletons. The sequenced sample was PBMCs or T cells enriched from blood (not recorded which). These receptor sequences come from a man aged 30 to 45 who had recovered from COVID-19.

This sequence joins TRBV24-1 and TRBJ2-3, with 8 positions matching TRBD2. The germline V gene encodes CDR1 KGHDR and CDR2 SFDVKD. With V trimmed by 2 bases and J by 7 bases, 7 bases remained unmatched. The CDR3 has 15 amino acids. CDR3 sequence: CATSDYTRGVNTQYF. In DNA form, the CDR3 reads TGTGCCACCAGTGATTATACGCGGGGGGTCAATACGCAGTATTTT.

This CDR3 reads CASSTGSGGPYEQYF. CDR3 in DNA: TGCGCCAGCAGCACTGGTAGCGGCGGCCCCTACGAGCAGTACTTC. The chain combines TRBV5-1 with TRBJ2-7; possible D gene TRBD2, 6 bases. The CDR3 loop spans 15 amino acids. Trimming shortened V by 4 bases and J by 2 bases, and 16 bases separated the two germline ends. Germline values: CDR1 SGHRS, CDR2 YFSETQ.

The chain uses TRBV9 and TRBJ2-4; 7 bases map to TRBD1. The junction had 20 bases not matched to a gene; V was cut back by 4 bases and J by 7 bases. Germline V gene data show CDR1 as SGDLS and CDR2 as YYNGEE. This CDR3 is 18 amino acids long. The CDR3 reads CASSPPGPQGTPFNIQYF. CDR3 bases: TGTGCCAGCAGCCCCCCGGGCCCACAGGGGACACCTTTTAACATTCAGTACTTC. The full variable domain, rest sourced from reference TRBV9 and TRBJ2-4, is DSGVTQTPKHLITATGQRVTLRCSPRSGDLSVYWYQQSLDQGLQFLIQYYNGEERAKGNILERFSAQQFPDLHSELNLSSLELGDSALYFCASSPPGPQGTPFNIQYFGAGTRLSVL.

This clone was observed a handful of times. The V gene is TRBV2, the J gene TRBJ1-2, with D perhaps TRBD1 (5 bases). V was cut by 7 bases and J by 5 bases, with 23 bases left in between. The CDR3 extends over 16 amino acids. Germline V gives CDR1 SNHLY, CDR2 FYNNEI. Here the CDR3 DNA reads TGTGCCAGCAAGGTTGATCTCAATTATGGGGGGTATGGCTACACCTTC. This encodes CASKVDLNYGGYGYTF.

The chain combines TRBV11-2 with TRBJ1-3, with D uncertain. Trimming shortened V by 5 bases and J by 0 bases, and 14 bases separated the two germline ends. Germline loops: CDR1 SGHAT, CDR2 FQNNGV. This CDR3 region has 16 residues. Written as DNA, the CDR3 is TGTGCCAGCAGCCCAGGAGGGAAAGGCTCTGGAAACACCATATATTTT. Translating it yields CASSPGGKGSGNTIYF. The full variable domain, with the rest looked up from reference TRBV11-2 and TRBJ1-3, is EAGVAQSPRYKIIEKRQSVAFWCNPISGHATLYWYQQILGQGPKLLIQFQNNGVVDDSQLPKDRFSAERLKGVDSTLKIQPAKLEDSAVYLCASSPGGKGSGNTIYFGEGSWLTVV.

The chain joins TRBV9 to TRBJ2-2, with D perhaps TRBD1 (5 bases). Trimming shortened V by 3 bases and J by 1 base, and 10 bases separated the two germline ends. Germline V gene sequence: CDR1 SGDLS, CDR2 YYNGEE. CDR3 size: 15 residues. CDR3 loop: CASSGRTQNTGELFF. For the CDR3, the DNA is TGTGCCAGCAGCGGGCGGACACAGAACACCGGGGAGCTGTTTTTT.

This rearrangement joins TRBV15 to TRBJ2-3, with TRBD1 identical over 7 bases. The CDR3 covers 13 residues. Germline CDR1 is LNHNV and CDR2 is YYDKDF (reference sequence). J gave up 6 bases and V 4 bases, and 4 bases lay outside the gene matches. The CDR3 loop is CATSKDRADTQYF. The CDR3 DNA reads as TGTGCCACCAGCAAAGACAGGGCTGATACGCAGTATTTT.

The chain couples TRBV13 to TRBJ2-1; 8 nucleotides agree with TRBD1. The CDR3 is made up of 17 amino acids. Germline V CDR1 and CDR2: PRHDT, FYEKMQ (reference sequence). Trimming at V came to 3 bases and at J to 3 bases, leaving 10 bases not matched to a gene. CDR3 nucleotides: TGTGCCAGCAGCTTGCCTCAGACAGGGGAGGTCTACAATGAGCAGTTCTTC. It is translated as CASSLPQTGEVYNEQFF.

The chain links TRBV9 to TRBJ2-1; D is uncertain. Trimming stripped 3 bases from V and 8 bases from J, with 6 bases between. The germline V gene has CDR1 SGDLS and CDR2 YYNGEE. The CDR3 has 11 residues. CDR3 DNA sequence: TGTGCCAGCAGCGAACATCATGAGCAGTTCTTC. Translation gives CASSEHHEQFF.

This clone has only a few counts. The rearrangement joins TRBV5-1 to TRBJ2-3; D unresolved. The CDR3 extends over 17 amino acids. V lost 0 bases, J lost 3 bases, and 17 bases lay in between. Germline V gene data show CDR1 as SGHRS and CDR2 as YFSETQ. The CDR3, as DNA: TGCGCCAGCAGCTTGGCCCACAACCCCTCTGTGACAGATACGCAGTATTTT. It encodes CASSLAHNPSVTDTQYF.

The genes are TRBV28 and TRBJ2-1; 9 bases line up with TRBD1. Losses at the gene ends were 5 bases for V and 5 bases for J; bases not matched to a gene: 10. Looked up from germline, CDR1 is MDHEN and CDR2 is SYDVKM. CDR3 length: 16 residues. DNA for the CDR3: TGTGCCAGCAGTCCGCGGACAGGGGCTGGGGACAATGAGCAGTTCTTC. Protein product: CASSPRTGAGDNEQFF.

The table lists this clone with a few counts. The V call is TRBV15, the J call TRBJ2-1; 10 bases align to TRBD1. The CDR3 consists of 16 residues. V was pared by 1 base and J by 4 bases, with 4 bases of the junction left unmatched. Germline-derived CDR1 and CDR2 are LNHNV and YYDKDF (reference sequence). The CDR3 spells CATSRGGTGAYNEQFF. Written as DNA, the CDR3 is TGTGCCACCAGCAGAGGAGGGACAGGGGCGTACAATGAGCAGTTCTTC.

J is TRBJ2-1 and V is TRBV11-2, with a possible D match to TRBD1 (5 bases). V was pared by 1 base and J by 8 bases, with 15 bases between. The CDR3 spans 15 residues. The germline gives CDR1 SGHAT, CDR2 FQNNGV. DNA of the CDR3: TGTGCCAGCAGCTTAGGCGTGACAGTTGCGGATGAGCAGTTCTTC. Amino acids: CASSLGVTVADEQFF.

As regards this clone: Other DNA sequences in the sample encode the same CDR3. The chain recombines TRBV9 with TRBJ2-7, with 12 bases lining up with TRBD2. J lost 1 base, V lost 0 bases, and 5 bases had no gene match. CDR1 and CDR2 (germline): SGDLS, YYNGEE. The CDR3 is 17 residues long. For the CDR3, the DNA is TGTGCCAGCAGCGTAGGGCTAGCGGGGGGGTCGTCCTACGAGCAGTACTTC. Translated, it gives CASSVGLAGGSSYEQYF.

The chain recombines TRBV2 with TRBJ1-5; D possibly corresponds to TRBD1 (5 bases). V dropped 8 bases and J dropped 2 bases, with 13 bases sitting between them. The CDR3 loop spans 14 amino acids. Looked up from germline, CDR1 is SNHLY and CDR2 is FYNNEI. CDR3 in DNA: TGTGCCAGCGGCAGCGGGGCGGGCAATCAGCCCCAGCATTTT. Amino acids: CASGSGAGNQPQHF.

This chain joins TRBV24-1 and TRBJ2-3, with 10 bases aligning to TRBD2. The CDR3 loop spans 15 amino acids. Trimming at V came to 10 bases and at J to 7 bases, leaving 13 bases not matched to a gene. Looked up from germline, CDR1 is KGHDR and CDR2 is SFDVKD. The CDR3 spells CATSLAGAGYYTQYF. The CDR3 DNA follows: TGTGCCACATCCCTAGCGGGGGCGGGGTATTATACGCAGTATTTT.